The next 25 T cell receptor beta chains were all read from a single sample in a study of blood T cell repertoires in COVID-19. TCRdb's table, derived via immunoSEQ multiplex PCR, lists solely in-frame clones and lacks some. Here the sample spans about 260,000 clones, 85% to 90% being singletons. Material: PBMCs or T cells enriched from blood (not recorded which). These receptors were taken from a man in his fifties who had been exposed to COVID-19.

The CDR3 DNA reads as TGTGCCAGCAGCTTACAGGGGGCTTCGGGCTATGGCTACACCTTC. The encoded protein is CASSLQGASGYGYTF. The chain uses TRBV11-2 and TRBJ1-2; TRBD1 aligns across 8 bases. From germline, CDR1 is SGHAT and CDR2 FQNNGV. The CDR3 sequence is 15 residues long. V was pared by 2 bases and J by 4 bases, with 6 bases of the junction left unmatched.

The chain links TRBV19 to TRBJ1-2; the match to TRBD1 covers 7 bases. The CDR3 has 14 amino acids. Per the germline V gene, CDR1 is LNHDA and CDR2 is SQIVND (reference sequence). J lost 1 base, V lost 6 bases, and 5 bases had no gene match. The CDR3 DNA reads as TGTGCCAGTAGCTGGGACAGTTATAACTATGGCTACACCTTC. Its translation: CASSWDSYNYGYTF.

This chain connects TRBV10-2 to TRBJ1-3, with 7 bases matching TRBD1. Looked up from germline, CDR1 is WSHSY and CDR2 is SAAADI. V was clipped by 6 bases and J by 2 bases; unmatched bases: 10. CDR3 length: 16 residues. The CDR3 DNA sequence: TGCGCCAGCAGACAGTCAGGGGGAAATGCTGGAAACACCATATATTTT. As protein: CASRQSGGNAGNTIYF.

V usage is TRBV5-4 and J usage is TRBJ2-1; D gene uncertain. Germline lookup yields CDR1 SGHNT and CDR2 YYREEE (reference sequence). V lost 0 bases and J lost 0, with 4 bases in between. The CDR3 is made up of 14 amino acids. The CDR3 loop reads CASSLGSSYNEQFF. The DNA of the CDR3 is TGTGCCAGCAGCTTGGGCAGCTCCTACAATGAGCAGTTCTTC. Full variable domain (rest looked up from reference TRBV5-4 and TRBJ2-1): ETGVTQSPTHLIKTRGQQVTLRCSSQSGHNTVSWYQQALGQGPQFIFQYYREEENGRGNFPPRFSGLQFPNYSSELNVNALELDDSALYLCASSLGSSYNEQFFGPGTRLTVL.

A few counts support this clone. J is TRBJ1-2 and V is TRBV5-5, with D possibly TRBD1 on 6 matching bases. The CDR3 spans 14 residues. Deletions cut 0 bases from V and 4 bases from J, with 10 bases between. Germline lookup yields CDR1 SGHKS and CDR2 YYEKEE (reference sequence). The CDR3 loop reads CASSLDQGSYGYTF. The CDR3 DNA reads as TGTGCCAGCAGCTTGGATCAGGGGAGCTATGGCTACACCTTC.

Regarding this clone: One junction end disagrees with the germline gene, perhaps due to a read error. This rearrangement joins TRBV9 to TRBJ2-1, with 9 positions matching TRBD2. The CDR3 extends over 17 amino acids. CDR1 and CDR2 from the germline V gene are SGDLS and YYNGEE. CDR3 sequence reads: CASSVFFSGGSNNEQFF. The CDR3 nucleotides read TGTGCCAGCAGCGTGTTTTTTAGCGGGGGCTCCAACAATGAGCAGTTCTTC.

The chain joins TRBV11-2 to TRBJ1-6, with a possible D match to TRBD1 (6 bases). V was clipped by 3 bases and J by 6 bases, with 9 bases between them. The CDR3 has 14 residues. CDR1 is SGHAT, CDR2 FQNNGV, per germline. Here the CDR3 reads CASSFGQLNSPLHF. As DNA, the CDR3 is TGTGCCAGCAGCTTCGGACAGCTTAATTCACCCCTCCACTTT.

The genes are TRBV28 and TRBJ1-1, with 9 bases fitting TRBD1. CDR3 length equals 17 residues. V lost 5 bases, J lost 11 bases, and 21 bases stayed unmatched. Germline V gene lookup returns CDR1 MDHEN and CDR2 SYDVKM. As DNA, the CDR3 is TGTGCCAGCAGTCCGGTCCCGGGACAGGGATTTACGGACATGGCTTTCTTT. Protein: CASSPVPGQGFTDMAFF.

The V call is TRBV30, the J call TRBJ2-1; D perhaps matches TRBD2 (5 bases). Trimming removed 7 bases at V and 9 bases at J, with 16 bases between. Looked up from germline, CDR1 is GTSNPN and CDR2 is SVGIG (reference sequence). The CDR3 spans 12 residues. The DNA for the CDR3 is TGTGCCTTAAGAGCGGCCTCCACTGAGCAGTTCTTC. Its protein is CALRAASTEQFF. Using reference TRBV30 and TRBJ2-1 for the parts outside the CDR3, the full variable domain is SQTIHQWPATLVQPVGSPLSLECTVEGTSNPNLYWYRQAAGRGLQLLFYSVGIGQISSEVPQNLSASRPQDRQFILSSKKLLLSDSGFYLCALRAASTEQFFGPGTRLTVL.

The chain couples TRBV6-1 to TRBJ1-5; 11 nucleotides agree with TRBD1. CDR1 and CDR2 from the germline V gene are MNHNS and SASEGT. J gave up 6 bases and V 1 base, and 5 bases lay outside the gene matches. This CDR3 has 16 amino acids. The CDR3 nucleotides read TGTGCCAGCAGTGAAGTGGGGACAGGGGGACGTCAGCCCCAGCATTTT. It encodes CASSEVGTGGRQPQHF.

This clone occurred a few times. In DNA form, the CDR3 reads TGTGCCAGCAGAGAACCCGGGACAGGGGGCTATGGCTACACCTTC. Encoded protein: CASREPGTGGYGYTF. V is TRBV2 and J is TRBJ1-2; TRBD1 agrees at 11 bases. With V trimmed by 6 bases and J by 4 bases, 7 bases remained unmatched. CDR1 and CDR2 (germline): SNHLY, FYNNEI. The CDR3 is made up of 15 amino acids.

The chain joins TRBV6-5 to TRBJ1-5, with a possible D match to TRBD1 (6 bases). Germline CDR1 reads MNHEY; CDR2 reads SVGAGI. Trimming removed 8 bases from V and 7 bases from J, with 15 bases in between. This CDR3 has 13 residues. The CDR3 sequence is CASVEQGWQPQHF. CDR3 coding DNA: TGTGCCAGCGTGGAACAGGGATGGCAGCCCCAGCATTTT.

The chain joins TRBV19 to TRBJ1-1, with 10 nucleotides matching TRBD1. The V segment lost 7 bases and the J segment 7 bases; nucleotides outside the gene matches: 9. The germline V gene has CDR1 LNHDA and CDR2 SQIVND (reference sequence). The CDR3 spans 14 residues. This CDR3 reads CASTPDRGVNEAFF. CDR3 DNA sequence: TGTGCCAGTACCCCGGACAGGGGGGTGAATGAAGCTTTCTTT.

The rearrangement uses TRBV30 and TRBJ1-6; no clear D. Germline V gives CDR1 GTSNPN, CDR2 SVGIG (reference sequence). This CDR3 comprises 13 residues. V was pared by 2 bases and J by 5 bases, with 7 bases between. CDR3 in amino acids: CAWSPLDNSPLHF. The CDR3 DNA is TGTGCCTGGAGTCCCTTAGATAATTCACCCCTCCACTTT.

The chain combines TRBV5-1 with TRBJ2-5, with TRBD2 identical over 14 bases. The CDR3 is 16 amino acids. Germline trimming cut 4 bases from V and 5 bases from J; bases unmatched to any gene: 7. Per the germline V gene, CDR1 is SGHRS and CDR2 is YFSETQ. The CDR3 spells CASSMGLAGVEETQYF. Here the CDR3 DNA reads TGCGCCAGCAGCATGGGACTAGCGGGAGTAGAGGAGACCCAGTACTTC. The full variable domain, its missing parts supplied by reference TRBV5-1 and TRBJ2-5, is KAGVTQTPRYLIKTRGQQVTLSCSPISGHRSVSWYQQTPGQGLQFLFEYFSETQRNKGNFPGRFSGRQFSNSRSEMNVSTLELGDSALYLCASSMGLAGVEETQYFGPGTRLLVL.

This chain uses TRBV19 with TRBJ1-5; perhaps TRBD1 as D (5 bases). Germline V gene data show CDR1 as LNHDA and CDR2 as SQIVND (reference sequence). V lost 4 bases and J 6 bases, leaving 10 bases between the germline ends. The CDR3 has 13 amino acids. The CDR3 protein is CASSTQGGQPQHF. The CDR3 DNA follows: TGTGCCAGTAGTACGCAGGGAGGTCAGCCCCAGCATTTT.

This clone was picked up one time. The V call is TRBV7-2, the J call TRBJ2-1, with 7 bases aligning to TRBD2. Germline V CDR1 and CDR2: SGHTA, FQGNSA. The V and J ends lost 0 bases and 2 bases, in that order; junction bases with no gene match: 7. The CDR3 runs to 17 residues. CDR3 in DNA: TGTGCCAGCAGCTTAGCGGCCGGCGGGAGCGCCTACAATGAGCAGTTCTTC. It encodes CASSLAAGGSAYNEQFF.

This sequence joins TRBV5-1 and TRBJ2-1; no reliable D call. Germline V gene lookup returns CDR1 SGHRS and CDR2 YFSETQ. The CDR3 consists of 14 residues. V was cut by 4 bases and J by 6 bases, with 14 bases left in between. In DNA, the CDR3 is TGCGCCAGCAGCAAAGACTCCCCTCGCAATGAGCAGTTCTTC. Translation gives CASSKDSPRNEQFF. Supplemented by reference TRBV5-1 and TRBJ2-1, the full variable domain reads KAGVTQTPRYLIKTRGQQVTLSCSPISGHRSVSWYQQTPGQGLQFLFEYFSETQRNKGNFPGRFSGRQFSNSRSEMNVSTLELGDSALYLCASSKDSPRNEQFFGPGTRLTVL.

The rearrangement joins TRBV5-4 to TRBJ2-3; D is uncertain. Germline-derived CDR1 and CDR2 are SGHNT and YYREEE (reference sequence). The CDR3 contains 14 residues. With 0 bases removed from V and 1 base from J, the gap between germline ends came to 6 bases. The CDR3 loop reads CASSLALGTDTQYF. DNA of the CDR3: TGTGCCAGCAGCTTGGCCCTCGGCACAGATACGCAGTATTTT.

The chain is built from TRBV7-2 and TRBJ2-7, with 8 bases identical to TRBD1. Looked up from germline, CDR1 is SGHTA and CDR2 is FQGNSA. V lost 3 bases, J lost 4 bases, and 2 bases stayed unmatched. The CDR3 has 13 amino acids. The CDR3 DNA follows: TGTGCCAGCAGCTTCGACAGGGGTTACGAGCAGTACTTC. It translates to CASSFDRGYEQYF.

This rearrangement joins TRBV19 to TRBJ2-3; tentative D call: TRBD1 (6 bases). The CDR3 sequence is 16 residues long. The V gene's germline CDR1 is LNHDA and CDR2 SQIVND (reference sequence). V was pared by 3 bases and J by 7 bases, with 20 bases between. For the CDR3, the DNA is TGTGCCAGTAGTATCCCCGGCAGGGGTTTTGGTAATACGCAGTATTTT. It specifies CASSIPGRGFGNTQYF.

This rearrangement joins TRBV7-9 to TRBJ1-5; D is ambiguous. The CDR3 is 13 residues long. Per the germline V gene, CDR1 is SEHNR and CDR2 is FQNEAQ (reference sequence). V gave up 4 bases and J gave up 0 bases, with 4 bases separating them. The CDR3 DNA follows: TGTGCCAGCAGCTCAGATAGCAATCAGCCCCAGCATTTT. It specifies CASSSDSNQPQHF. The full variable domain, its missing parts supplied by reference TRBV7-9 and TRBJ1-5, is DTGVSQNPRHKITKRGQNVTFRCDPISEHNRLYWYRQTLGQGPEFLTYFQNEAQLEKSRLLSDRFSAERPKGSFSTLEIQRTEQGDSAMYLCASSSDSNQPQHFGDGTRLSIL.

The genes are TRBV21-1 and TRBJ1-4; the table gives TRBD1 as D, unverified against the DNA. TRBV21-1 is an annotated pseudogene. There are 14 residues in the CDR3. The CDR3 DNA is TGTGCCAGCAGCAAAAGGCGGCAGGGGGAAAAACTGTTTTTT. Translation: CASSKRRQGEKLFF.

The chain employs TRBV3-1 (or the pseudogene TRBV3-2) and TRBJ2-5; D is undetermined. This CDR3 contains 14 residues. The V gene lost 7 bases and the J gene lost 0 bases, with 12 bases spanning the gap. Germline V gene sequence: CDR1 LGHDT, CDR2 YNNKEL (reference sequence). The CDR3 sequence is CASTAWRYQETQYF. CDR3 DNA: TGTGCCAGCACTGCTTGGCGGTACCAAGAGACCCAGTACTTC.

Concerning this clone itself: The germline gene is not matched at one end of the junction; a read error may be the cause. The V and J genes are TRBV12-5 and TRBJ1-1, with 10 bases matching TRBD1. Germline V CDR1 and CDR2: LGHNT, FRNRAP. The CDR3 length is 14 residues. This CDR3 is CASGRYGQGGEVFF. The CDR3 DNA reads TGTGCTAGTGGACGATACGGACAGGGGGGGGAAGTTTTCTTT.